This T cell receptor (beta chain) was documented in a study of blood T cells in healthy people across ages. Study findings and constraints: Observed TCR beta diversity per million T cells went down as age went up. This fall followed a roughly linear course with age. Both higher diversity and more naive CD4+ cells marked long-lived donors when set against aged donors. A strong correlation was seen between TCR beta diversity and naive T cell percentage. With donor CMV status unknown, expanded clonotype changes were possibly confounded.

This clonotype showed up just a few times. Its specificity is unknown. The ends were cut back, 1 base at V and 6 bases at J, with 19 bases in the middle. The CDR3 has 16 residues. The V gene's germline CDR1 is LGHDT and CDR2 YNNKEL (reference sequence). Primed by a sample-barcoded 5' primer and a J-beta primer mix, a second PCR proceeded for about 7 to 12 cycles. Each CDR3 protein is one row after TCRdb ran MiXCR on the 5' RACE reads. The sample holds approximately 700,000 distinct CDR3 sequences, about a third seen once. The receptor comes from a woman aged 80 or older in good health. The chain uses TRBV3-1 and TRBJ2-7; D not resolved. The sequencing input was blood. CDR3 loop: CASSQGPRTILREQYF. The CDR3 DNA is TGTGCCAGCAGCCAAGGCCCACGGACGATTCTCCGCGAGCAGTACTTC.